The source of this T cell receptor (beta chain) is a study of T cells expressing NK-cell markers. Findings and limits, study-wide: A few donors' CD3+CD56-NKG2C+ cells were dominated by the same clonotypes.

In germline, CDR1 is MNHEY, CDR2 SVGAGI. The CDR3 spans 16 residues. As concerns this clonotype: As yet, its antigen is unknown.

TCRdb re-called the 5' RACE reads and shows each CDR3 protein once, DNA omitted. This sample's clone table lists some 600,000 distinct CDR3 sequences. The sequence derives from a man younger than 35 in good health. Sequencing was carried out using blood T cells: a sorted CD56 or NKG2C T cell subset, CD4+ or CD8+ T cells, or bulk PBMC T cells (not recorded which). The V gene is TRBV6-5, the J gene TRBJ2-7; as DNA is missing, the TRBD2 call by TCRdb cannot be tested. The chain's CDR3 is CASSYTGTSGTYEQYF.